This record covers a single TCR beta chain. What it binds is unknown. A clone one base away is much larger, so this may be a read error. Trimming took 6 bases from V and 3 from J, leaving 14 bases between them. Germline V gene sequence: CDR1 DFQATT, CDR2 SNEGSKA (reference sequence). CDR3 length: 13 residues. Amplification of TCR beta CDR3 regions was performed using RNA transcripts as template. HTBI primers were used for first-round RT-PCR of the TCR CDR3. From the multiplex PCR reads, TCRdb called clonotypes with MiXCR, one entry per CDR3 protein. The sample includes a few hundred thousand distinct CDR3 sequences, roughly a sixth of them seen just once. Exclusion of a patient resulted from uncontrolled infection, other autoimmune disease, pregnancy or lactation. The data were obtained in a study of T cells in Graves' hyperthyroidism and ophthalmopathy. Study overall: Peripheral blood samples were taken at initial diagnosis, prior to any treatment. The study's findings and limits: In simple terms, a model built on 13 V-J features told ophthalmopathy apart from stable hyperthyroidism.

The rearrangement links TRBV20-1 to TRBJ2-5, with D maybe TRBD1 (6 bases). The receptor was derived from a woman younger than 35 with Graves' ophthalmopathy. Sample: blood. The CDR3 reads CSAPHRVKETQYF. The CDR3 coding sequence is TGCAGTGCCCCACACAGGGTGAAAGAGACCCAGTACTTC.